What follows describes a single TCR beta chain. Its antigen is still unknown. No base quality information exists; no much larger clone differs at one position. At one collaborating source in Seattle, patients were enrolled during active infection and were followed longitudinally through the course of disease. Collaborating institutions collected whole blood in K2EDTA tubes following their own protocols. Collaborator samples were shipped for TCRbeta analysis as frozen whole blood, isolated PBMCs, or DNA extracted from either sample type. This sample is part of a study of blood T cell repertoires in COVID-19 (dated by TCRdb to between 2020 and 2021). About the study as a whole: Samples covering the acute and convalescent phases of COVID-19 were provided by collaborators in the United States, Italy and Spain. Deeply sampled blood TCRbeta repertoires from subjects exposed to, actively infected with, or recovered from COVID-19 were included in the dataset. A de-identified subject ID, COVID-19 status, age in years and sex were almost always included in the sample metadata. Where available, HLA class I and class II types were taken from metadata supplied by the sample provider and were not determined by assay-based typing. Samples came from the ongoing ImmuneRACE study (first 160 participants) plus 1,254 subjects from 6 global collaborators. A freely available public database, intended as a resource for researchers studying the immune response to SARS-CoV-2, is where the repertoires were released. The material from the prospective study consisted of cDNA or gDNA derived from T cells, B-cell-depleted T cells, or PBMCs. Overall study outcomes, separate from this receptor: Clinical and demographic metadata were provided uncurated, with the amount varying by source and participant.

The CDR3 measures 15 amino acids from cysteine to phenylalanine. Only the CDR3 region is kept as DNA, spanning 45 bases read in frame from base 1. CDR1 and CDR2, per the germline V gene, are SGHRS and YFSETQ. For this chain, trimming is 3 bases at the V end and 0 bases at the J end, and the number of junction bases without a gene match is 6. TCRbeta CDR3 regions were amplified from genomic DNA by means of the immunoSEQ Assay, a bias-controlled multiplex PCR. As for how the authors treated the data: Within the assay, amplification of reference gene primers was used to estimate how many nucleated cells each sample contained. To quantify the absolute abundance of each unique TCRbeta CDR3 rearrangement, sequence reads were collapsed and filtered. For each sample, productive Simpson clonality was calculated as the square root of Simpson's diversity index over productive rearrangements. This immuneACCESS table, as held by TCRdb, lists in-frame sequences with V and J called but not all clones. Of the missing ones, under half trace to an unresolved V gene in checked studies; the others have no known cause. The V and J calls and the clone size are those of that table, but D and trimming were determined from the DNA. The sample yields 200,000 to 250,000 clones; about 81% were counted once. Roughly 5.1% of the sample is taken by the ten largest.

The TCR sequence derives from a woman in her sixties or seventies with COVID-19, enrolled during active disease. The sequenced material came from peripheral blood. The rearrangement joined TRBV5-1 to TRBJ2-7, and 7 junctional nucleotides match TRBD2. The bases read TGCGCCAGCAGCTATTCCGGGACTATCTCCTACGAGCAGTACTTC. Its translation is CASSYSGTISYEQYF.